This T cell receptor beta chain derives from a study of blood T cell repertoires in COVID-19. Across the study: The samples span acute and convalescent COVID-19 from the United States, Italy and Spain. Sources were T cells, B-cell-depleted T cells, or PBMCs; the material itself was cDNA or gDNA.

In terms of age and location, participants ranged from roughly 18 to 95 years and lived in under 30 US areas. In the original processing: Reference gene primer amplification in the assay estimated nucleated cell counts. Some clones are missing from TCRdb's copy, which holds only in-frame ones; the method was immunoSEQ multiplex PCR. V, J and clone size derive from that table, while D and trimming were established from the DNA sequence. This sample has about 330,000 clones, with 88% found just once. This CDR3 has 16 residues. The junction had 5 bases not matched to a gene; V was cut back by 0 bases and J by 9 bases. Per germline, CDR1 SNHLY and CDR2 FYNNEI.

The receptor was derived from a man younger than 45 who had recovered from COVID-19. This rearrangement joins TRBV2 to TRBJ1-6; 10 bases are shared with TRBD1. Sample: PBMCs or T cells enriched from blood (not recorded which). The CDR3 DNA reads TGTGCCAGCAGTGAAGCGCGGGGGACAGGGGCTTCACCCCTCCACTTT. Its translation is CASSEARGTGASPLHF.